This T cell receptor (beta chain) was found in a study of cytotoxic CD8 clonotypes in ibrutinib-treated CLL. Study results and caveats: Clonality climbed at ibrutinib response, then dropped toward baseline at progression.

On this clone itself: The antigen is undetermined.

The V segment lost 1 base and the J segment 2 bases; nucleotides outside the gene matches: 3. The CDR3 is made up of 14 amino acids. Germline-derived CDR1 and CDR2 are SGDLS and YYNGEE. Clones were sequenced by immunoSEQ multiplex PCR, and TCRdb holds only the in-frame ones, with some missing. The data contain approximately 50,000 clones, 50% to 70% of them singletons. The gene calls are TRBV9 and TRBJ2-7; TRBD1 matches 7 bases. The TCR comes from a human donor with chronic lymphocytic leukemia. The sample in question was PBMCs, obtained at disease progression, from a patient treated with ibrutinib. In DNA, the CDR3 is TGTGCCAGCAGCGTATCGACAGGGCCCTACGAGCAGTACTTC. Its protein is CASSVSTGPYEQYF.